The present T cell receptor beta chain was sequenced within a study of identifying expanded T cells in peripheral blood. CDR3 length: 14 amino acids. Per germline, CDR1 SEHNR and CDR2 FQNEAQ (reference sequence). V was cut by 1 base and J by 10 bases, with 14 bases left in between. Generated by immunoSEQ multiplex PCR, the TCRdb table keeps only in-frame clones and is missing some. The sample records approximately 97,000 clones, about 87% being singletons. The gene calls are TRBV7-9 and TRBJ2-1, with D perhaps TRBD2 (5 bases). What was sequenced was blood. The receptor comes from a person between 18 and 70 years old in good health. This chain's CDR3 is CASSLDISIAEQFF. The CDR3 DNA reads TGTGCCAGCAGCTTAGACATTAGTATAGCGGAGCAGTTCTTC. Filled out from reference TRBV7-9 and TRBJ2-1, the complete variable domain reads DTGVSQNPRHKITKRGQNVTFRCDPISEHNRLYWYRQTLGQGPEFLTYFQNEAQLEKSRLLSDRFSAERPKGSFSTLEIQRTEQGDSAMYLCASSLDISIAEQFFGPGTRLTVL.